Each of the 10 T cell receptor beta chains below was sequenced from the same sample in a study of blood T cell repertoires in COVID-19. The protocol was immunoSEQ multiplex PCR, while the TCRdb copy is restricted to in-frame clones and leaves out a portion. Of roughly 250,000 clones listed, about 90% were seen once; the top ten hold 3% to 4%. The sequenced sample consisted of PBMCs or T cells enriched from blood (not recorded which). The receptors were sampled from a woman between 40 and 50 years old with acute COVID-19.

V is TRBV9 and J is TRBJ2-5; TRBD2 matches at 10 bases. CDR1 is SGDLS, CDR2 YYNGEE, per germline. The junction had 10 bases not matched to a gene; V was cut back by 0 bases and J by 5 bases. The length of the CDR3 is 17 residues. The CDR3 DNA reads TGTGCCAGCAGCGTAGGAAGTAGCGGGAGGTCCTGGGAGACCCAGTACTTC. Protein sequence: CASSVGSSGRSWETQYF.

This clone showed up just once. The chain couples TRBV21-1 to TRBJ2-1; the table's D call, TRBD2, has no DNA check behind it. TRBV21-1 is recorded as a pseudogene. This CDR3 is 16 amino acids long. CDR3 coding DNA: TGTGCCAGCAGCAAAGGTTTGCGGGAGTCCTACAATGAGCAGTTCTTC. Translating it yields CASSKGLRESYNEQFF.

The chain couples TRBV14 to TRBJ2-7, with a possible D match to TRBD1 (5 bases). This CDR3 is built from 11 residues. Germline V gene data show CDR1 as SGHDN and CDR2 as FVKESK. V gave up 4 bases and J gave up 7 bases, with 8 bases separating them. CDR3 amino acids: CASSPGLEQYF. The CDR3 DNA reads TGTGCCAGCAGCCCAGGGTTGGAGCAGTACTTC.

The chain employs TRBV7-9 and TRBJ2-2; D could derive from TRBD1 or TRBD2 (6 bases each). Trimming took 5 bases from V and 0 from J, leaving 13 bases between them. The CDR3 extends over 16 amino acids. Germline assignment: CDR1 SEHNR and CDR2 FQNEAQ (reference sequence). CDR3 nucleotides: TGTGCCAGCAGCCTAGGGGGGCTTGCGAACACCGGGGAGCTGTTTTTT. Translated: CASSLGGLANTGELFF. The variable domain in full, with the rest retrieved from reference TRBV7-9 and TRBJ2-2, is DTGVSQNPRHKITKRGQNVTFRCDPISEHNRLYWYRQTLGQGPEFLTYFQNEAQLEKSRLLSDRFSAERPKGSFSTLEIQRTEQGDSAMYLCASSLGGLANTGELFFGEGSRLTVL.

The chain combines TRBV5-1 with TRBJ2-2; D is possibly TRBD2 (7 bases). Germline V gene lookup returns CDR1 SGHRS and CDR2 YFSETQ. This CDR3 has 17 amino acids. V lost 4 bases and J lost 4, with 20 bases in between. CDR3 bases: TGCGCCAGCAGCCCAGCCTCGGGACTACAGGGCACCGGGGAGCTGTTTTTT. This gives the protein CASSPASGLQGTGELFF.

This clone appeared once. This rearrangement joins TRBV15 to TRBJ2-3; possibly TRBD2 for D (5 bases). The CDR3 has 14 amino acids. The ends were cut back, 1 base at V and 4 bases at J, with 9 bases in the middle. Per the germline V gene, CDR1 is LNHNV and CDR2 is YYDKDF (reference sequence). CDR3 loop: CATSRGERSDTQYF. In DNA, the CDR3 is TGTGCCACCAGCAGAGGGGAGCGCTCAGATACGCAGTATTTT.

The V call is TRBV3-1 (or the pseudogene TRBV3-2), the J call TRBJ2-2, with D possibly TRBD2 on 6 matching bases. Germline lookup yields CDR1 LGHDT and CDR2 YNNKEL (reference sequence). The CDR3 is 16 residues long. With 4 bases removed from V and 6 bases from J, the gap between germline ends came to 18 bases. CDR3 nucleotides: TGTGCCAGCAGCCCTCGACTAGTGAATCGCCCCGGGGAGCTGTTTTTT. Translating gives CASSPRLVNRPGELFF.

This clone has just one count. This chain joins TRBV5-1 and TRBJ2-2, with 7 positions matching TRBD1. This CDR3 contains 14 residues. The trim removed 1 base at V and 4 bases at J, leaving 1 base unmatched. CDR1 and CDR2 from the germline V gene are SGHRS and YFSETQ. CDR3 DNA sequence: TGCGCCAGCAGCTTGACAGGGGCCACCGGGGAGCTGTTTTTT. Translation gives CASSLTGATGELFF. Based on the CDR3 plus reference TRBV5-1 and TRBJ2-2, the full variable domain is KAGVTQTPRYLIKTRGQQVTLSCSPISGHRSVSWYQQTPGQGLQFLFEYFSETQRNKGNFPGRFSGRQFSNSRSEMNVSTLELGDSALYLCASSLTGATGELFFGEGSRLTVL.

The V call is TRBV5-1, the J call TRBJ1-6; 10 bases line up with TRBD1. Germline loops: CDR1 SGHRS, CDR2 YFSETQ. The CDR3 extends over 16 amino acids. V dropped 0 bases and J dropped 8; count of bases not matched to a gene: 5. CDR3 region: CASSLGQGASDSPLHF. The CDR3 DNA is TGCGCCAGCAGCTTGGGACAGGGGGCAAGTGATTCACCCCTCCACTTT.

CDR3 in amino acids: CASSSTGVSGQETQYF. The CDR3 nucleotides are TGCGCCAGCAGTTCTACAGGGGTATCGGGCCAAGAGACCCAGTACTTC. The chain joins TRBV5-1 to TRBJ2-5; TRBD1 aligns across 7 bases. V lost 5 bases to trimming and J lost 1 base; unmatched junction nucleotides: 11. This CDR3 is built from 16 residues. Germline V gene sequence: CDR1 SGHRS, CDR2 YFSETQ.